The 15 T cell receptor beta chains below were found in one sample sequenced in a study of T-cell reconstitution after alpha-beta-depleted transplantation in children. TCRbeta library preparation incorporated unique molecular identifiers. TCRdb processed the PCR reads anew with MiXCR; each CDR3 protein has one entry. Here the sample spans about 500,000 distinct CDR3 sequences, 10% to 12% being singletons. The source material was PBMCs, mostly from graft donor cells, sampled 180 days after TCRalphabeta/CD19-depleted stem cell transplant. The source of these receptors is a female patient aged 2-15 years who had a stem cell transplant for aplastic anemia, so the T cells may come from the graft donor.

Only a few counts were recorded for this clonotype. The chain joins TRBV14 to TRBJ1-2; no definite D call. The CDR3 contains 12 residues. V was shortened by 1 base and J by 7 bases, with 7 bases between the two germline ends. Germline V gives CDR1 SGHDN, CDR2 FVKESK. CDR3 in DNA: TGTGCCAGCAGCCAAGCGGGGTTTGGCTACACCTTC. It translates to CASSQAGFGYTF.

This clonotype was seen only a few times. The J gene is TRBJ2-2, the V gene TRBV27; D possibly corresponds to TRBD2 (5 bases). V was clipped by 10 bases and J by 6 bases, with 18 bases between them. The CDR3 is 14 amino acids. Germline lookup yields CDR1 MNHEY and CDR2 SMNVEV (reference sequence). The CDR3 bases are TGTGCCACCTCAATCGCGGGCTGGTCCGGGGAGCTGTTTTTT. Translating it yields CATSIAGWSGELFF.

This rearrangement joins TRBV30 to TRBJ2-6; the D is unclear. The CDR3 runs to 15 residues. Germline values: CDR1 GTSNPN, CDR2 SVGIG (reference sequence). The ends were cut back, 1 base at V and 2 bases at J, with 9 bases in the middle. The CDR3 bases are TGTGCCTGGAGTGCGACCGGCACTGGGGCCAACGTCCTGACTTTC. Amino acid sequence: CAWSATGTGANVLTF.

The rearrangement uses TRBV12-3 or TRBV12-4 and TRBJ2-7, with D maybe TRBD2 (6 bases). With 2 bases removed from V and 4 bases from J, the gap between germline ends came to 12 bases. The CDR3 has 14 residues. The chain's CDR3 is CASSLSAGPYEQYV. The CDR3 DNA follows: TGTGCCAGCAGTTTATCGGCGGGGCCATACGAGCAGTACGTC.

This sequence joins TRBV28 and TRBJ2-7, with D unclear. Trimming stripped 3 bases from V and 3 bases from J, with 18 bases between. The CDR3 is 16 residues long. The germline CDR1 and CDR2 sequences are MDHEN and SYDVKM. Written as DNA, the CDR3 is TGTGCCAGCAGTTTCTCCCCCCGACACGGAGTCTACGAGCAGTACTTC. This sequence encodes CASSFSPRHGVYEQYF.

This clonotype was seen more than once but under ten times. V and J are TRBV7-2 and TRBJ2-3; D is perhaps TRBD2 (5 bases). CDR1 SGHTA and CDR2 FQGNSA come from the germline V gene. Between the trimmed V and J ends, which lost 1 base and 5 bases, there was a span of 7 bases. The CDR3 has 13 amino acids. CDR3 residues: CASSLVSVDTQYF. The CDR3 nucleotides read TGTGCCAGCAGCTTAGTTAGCGTAGATACGCAGTATTTT.

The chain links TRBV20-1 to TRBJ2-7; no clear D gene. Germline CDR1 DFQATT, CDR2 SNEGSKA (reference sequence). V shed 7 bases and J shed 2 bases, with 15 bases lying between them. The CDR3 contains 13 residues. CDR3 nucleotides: TGCAGTGGTACTGGGGAACGAGCCTACGAGCAGTACTTC. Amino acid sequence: CSGTGERAYEQYF.

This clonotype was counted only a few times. The CDR3 DNA follows: TGTGCCATCAGTGAGTGGGTTGCGGTTTCACCCCTCCACTTT. It encodes CAISEWVAVSPLHF. The V and J genes are TRBV10-3 and TRBJ1-6, with unresolved D. V was cut by 1 base and J by 9 bases, with 10 bases left in between. CDR3 length equals 14 residues. The V gene's germline CDR1 is ENHRY and CDR2 SYGVKD.

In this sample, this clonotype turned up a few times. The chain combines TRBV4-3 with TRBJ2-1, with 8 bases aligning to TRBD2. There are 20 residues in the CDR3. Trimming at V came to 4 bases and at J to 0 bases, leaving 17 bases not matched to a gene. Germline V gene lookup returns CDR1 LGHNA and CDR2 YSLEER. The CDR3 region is CASSLLKAPLAGGSYNEQFF. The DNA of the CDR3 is TGCGCCAGCAGCCTCCTCAAGGCTCCCCTGGCGGGAGGCTCCTACAATGAGCAGTTCTTC.

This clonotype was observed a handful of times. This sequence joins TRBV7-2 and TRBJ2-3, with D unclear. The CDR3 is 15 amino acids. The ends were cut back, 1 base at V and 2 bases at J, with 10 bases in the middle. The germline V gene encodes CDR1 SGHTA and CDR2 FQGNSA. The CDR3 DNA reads TGTGCCAGCAGCTTAGGCTCGGTCCTCACAGATACGCAGTATTTT. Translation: CASSLGSVLTDTQYF.

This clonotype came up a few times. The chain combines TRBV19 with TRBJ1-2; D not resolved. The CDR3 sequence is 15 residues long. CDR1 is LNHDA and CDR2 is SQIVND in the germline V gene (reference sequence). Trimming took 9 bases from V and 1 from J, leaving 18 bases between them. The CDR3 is CASNLPTAINYGYTF. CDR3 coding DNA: TGTGCCAGCAACCTCCCGACGGCGATTAACTATGGCTACACCTTC.

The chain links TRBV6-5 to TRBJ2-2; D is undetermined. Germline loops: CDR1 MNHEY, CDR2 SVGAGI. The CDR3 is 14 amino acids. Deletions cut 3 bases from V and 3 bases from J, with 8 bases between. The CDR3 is CASSYKTHTGELFF. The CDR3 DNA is TGTGCCAGCAGTTATAAGACTCACACCGGGGAGCTGTTTTTT.

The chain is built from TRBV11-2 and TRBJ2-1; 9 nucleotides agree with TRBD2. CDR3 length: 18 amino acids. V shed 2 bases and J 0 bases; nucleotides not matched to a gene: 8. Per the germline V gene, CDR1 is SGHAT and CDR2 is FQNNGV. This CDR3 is CASSLRGTSSSSYNEQFF. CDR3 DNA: TGTGCCAGCAGCTTAAGAGGGACTAGCTCAAGCTCCTACAATGAGCAGTTCTTC.

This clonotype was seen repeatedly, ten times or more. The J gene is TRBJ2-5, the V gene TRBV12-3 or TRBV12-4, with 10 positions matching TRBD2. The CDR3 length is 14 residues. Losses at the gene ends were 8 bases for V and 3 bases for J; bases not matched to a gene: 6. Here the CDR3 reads CASQRTSGKETQYF. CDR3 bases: TGTGCCAGCCAGAGGACTAGCGGTAAAGAGACCCAGTACTTC.

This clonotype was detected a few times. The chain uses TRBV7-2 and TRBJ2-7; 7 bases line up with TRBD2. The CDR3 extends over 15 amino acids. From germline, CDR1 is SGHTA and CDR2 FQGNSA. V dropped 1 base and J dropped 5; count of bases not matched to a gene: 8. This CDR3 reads CASSLEGRGSNEQYF. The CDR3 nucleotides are TGTGCCAGCAGCTTAGAGGGGCGGGGGTCTAACGAGCAGTACTTC.